The entry that follows covers one TCR beta chain sequence. The sample comes from a study of blood T cell repertoires in COVID-19. CDR1 and CDR2 from the germline V gene are SNHLY and FYNNEI. The ends lost 7 bases at V and 6 bases at J; junction bases unmatched: 6. The CDR3 sequence is 13 residues long. Authors' processing steps: Reference gene primer amplification gave estimated nucleated cell counts. Produced via immunoSEQ multiplex PCR; TCRdb's table is partial and in-frame only. V and J calls and clone size are copied from that table; D and trimming were computed from the DNA. Of some 110,000 clones in the sample, around 80% were seen once.

The specimen was peripheral blood. This chain connects TRBV2 to TRBJ1-2; 9 nucleotides agree with TRBD1. The sequence came from a man in his sixties with active or convalescent COVID-19. CDR3 loop: CASKGTGPDGYTF. The CDR3, as DNA: TGTGCCAGCAAAGGGACAGGGCCCGATGGCTACACCTTC.